This TCR beta chain was identified in a study of T cell responses to AZD1222 COVID-19 vaccine (TCRdb year 2021). Looking at the study overall: TCR sequencing was performed for roughly 250 trial participants, of whom about 200 were given two doses of AZD1222 and some 26 were given two doses of MenACWY control vaccine. Trial participants were enrolled into age subgroups of 18-55, 56-69 and 70-plus years, which contained approximately 150, 28 and 58 TCR-sequenced participants, respectively. The investigation overall reported the following: The vaccine-associated CD4 TCRs covered the entire spike protein, and the dominant responses fell in regions 160-218 and 743-854. After two AZD1222 doses, both the breadth and the depth of spike-specific TCRs were significantly higher than at day 0 and than in MenACWY recipients. Reportedly, almost half of the unique spike-specific TCRs recognized epitopes lying outside the regions that are mutated in the B.1.351 and B.1.1.7 variants. No day 14 peak-response samples were available, so repertoires were characterized only after the peak T cell response. Participants were mostly white British, with more females than males. The authors suggested clonal diversity may have been underestimated. Conclusions about previously exposed vaccinees were limited because only a handful of AZD1222 recipients were SARS-CoV-2 seropositive at baseline. In the small 56-69-year group, the increase in depth fell short of significance, most likely because of low power.

The sample's time point label, decoded: baseline before first vaccination. The treatment or condition label for this specimen denotes: meningococcal conjugate vaccine given as trial control. Samples from vaccinated people were obtained from the UK trials COV001 and COV002, which included a single-blind randomized controlled phase 2/3 trial of AZD1222 (ChAdOx1 nCoV-19) in healthy adults. For TCRbeta chain sequencing, PBMC samples were collected from trial participants at day 0 and at day 28 after the second dose. The CDR3 regions of human TCRbeta chains were analyzed by immunosequencing. As for how the authors treated the data: TCRs in the repertoires were matched against a reference library of SARS-CoV-2-specific TCRs that had been generated with the MIRA antigen-specificity platform. Breadth was defined as the fraction of unique TCRs that were SARS-CoV-2-associated. Depth was defined as the fraction of total T cells that were SARS-CoV-2-associated. Using the MIRA data, each spike-specific TCR was assigned both to the spike region to which the TCR was reactive and to a CD4 or CD8 class. Log10-transformed breadth and depth values were compared by one-way ANOVA with Sidak's multiple comparisons tests. The source is immuneACCESS, and TCRdb retained only in-frame sequences with V and J called. Part of the clones is not carried over; for the studies checked, unresolved V genes explain less than half of this, and the remainder is unexplained. V and J calls and clone size follow that table, whereas D and trimming were derived from the DNA. The sample table records fewer than 85,000 clones; about 90% of these occur just once. 7% to 8.5% of the sample is taken by the ten largest.

The germline V gene (reference sequence) sets CDR1 to LNHDA and CDR2 to SQIVND. The CDR3 spans 13 residues, from the cysteine through the phenylalanine. Only the CDR3 DNA stays, 39 bases, in frame from base 1. V is cut by 5 bases and J by 5 bases, and the space between the germline ends is 10 bases. Regarding this clone: Its antigen is currently not known. Base-call qualities are not available, and no considerably larger clone is one nucleotide away.

This TCR was sampled from an adult in good health. The specimen was peripheral blood, collected on day 0 of MenACWY control vaccination. Recombination connected TRBV19 to TRBJ1-5; no confident D gene assignment can be made. The bases are TGTGCCAGTAGTGTGCAGGTGGATCAGCCCCAGCATTTT. This is translated as CASSVQVDQPQHF.